The 2 T cell receptor beta chains below were found in one sample sequenced in a study of CD8+ T cells in alopecia areata. CD25+CD127- cells were obtained by sorting CD4+ cells, for four to six patients. RNA was extracted and reverse transcribed into cDNA as the sequencing template. Sequenced by immunoSEQ multiplex PCR; TCRdb stores in-frame clones only, minus some. The data hold tens of thousands of clones, with approximately 54% observed a single time. Specimen: CD4+ Tregs sorted from blood. These receptors all stem from a human donor with alopecia areata.

The rearrangement uses TRBV5-4 and TRBJ2-1; D perhaps matches TRBD2 (5 bases). The germline V gene has CDR1 SGHNT and CDR2 YYREEE (reference sequence). V lost 2 bases to trimming and J lost 0 bases, with 15 bases between them. This CDR3 spans 17 amino acids. CDR3 bases: TGTGCCAGCAGCTTCGACCTACTAGGGAGCTCCTACAATGAGCAGTTCTTC. Encoded protein: CASSFDLLGSSYNEQFF.

Points on this clone: At one end, the junction sequence differs from germline, possibly due to a read error. The J gene is TRBJ2-5, the V gene TRBV7-9, with D unresolved. Germline V CDR1 and CDR2: SEHNR, FQNEAQ (reference sequence). The CDR3 spans 14 residues. The DNA of the CDR3 is TGTGCCAGCAGCTTAGTAGTGGTTGGAGAGGCCCAGTACTTC. Residues: CASSLVVVGEAQYF. The full variable domain, its missing parts supplied by reference TRBV7-9 and TRBJ2-5, is DTGVSQNPRHKITKRGQNVTFRCDPISEHNRLYWYRQTLGQGPEFLTYFQNEAQLEKSRLLSDRFSAERPKGSFSTLEIQRTEQGDSAMYLCASSLVVVGEAQYFGPGTRLLVL.